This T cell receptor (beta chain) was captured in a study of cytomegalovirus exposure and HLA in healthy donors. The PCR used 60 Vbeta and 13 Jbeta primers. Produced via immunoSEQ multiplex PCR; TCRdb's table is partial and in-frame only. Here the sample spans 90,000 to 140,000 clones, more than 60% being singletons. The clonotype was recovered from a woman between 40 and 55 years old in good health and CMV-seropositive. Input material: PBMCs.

CDR3 sequence reads: CASSQTVTYSPLHF. DNA of the CDR3: TGTGCCAGCAGCCAGACAGTGACATATTCACCCCTCCACTTT. The chain has TRBV14 and TRBJ1-6, with D possibly matching TRBD1 (5 bases). Germline V gene lookup returns CDR1 SGHDN and CDR2 FVKESK. This CDR3 has 14 residues. Trimming stripped 3 bases from V and 8 bases from J, with 11 bases between. Looking up the rest from reference TRBV14 and TRBJ1-6 gives the full variable domain: EAGVTQFPSHSVIEKGQTVTLRCDPISGHDNLYWYRRVMGKEIKFLLHFVKESKQDESGMPNNRFLAERTGGTYSTLKVQPAELEDSGVYFCASSQTVTYSPLHFGNGTRLTVT.